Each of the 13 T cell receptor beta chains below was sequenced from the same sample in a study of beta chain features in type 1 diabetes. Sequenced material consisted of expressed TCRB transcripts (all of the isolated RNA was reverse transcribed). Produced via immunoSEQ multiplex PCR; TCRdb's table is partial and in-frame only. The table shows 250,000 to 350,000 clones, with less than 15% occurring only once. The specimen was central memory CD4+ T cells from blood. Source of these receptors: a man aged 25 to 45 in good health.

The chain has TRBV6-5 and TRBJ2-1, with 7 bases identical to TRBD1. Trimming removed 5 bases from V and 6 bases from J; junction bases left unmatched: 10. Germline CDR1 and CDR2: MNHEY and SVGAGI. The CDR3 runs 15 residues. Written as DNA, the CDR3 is TGTGCCAGCAGTGTCTGGACAGGTTCAGGCAATGAGCAGTTCTTC. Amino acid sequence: CASSVWTGSGNEQFF.

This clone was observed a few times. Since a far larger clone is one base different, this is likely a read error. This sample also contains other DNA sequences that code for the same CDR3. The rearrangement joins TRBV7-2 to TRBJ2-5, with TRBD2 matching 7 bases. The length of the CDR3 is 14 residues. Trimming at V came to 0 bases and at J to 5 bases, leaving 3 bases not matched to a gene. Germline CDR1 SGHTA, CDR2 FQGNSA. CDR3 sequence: CASSLAGGGETQYF. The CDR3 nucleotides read TGTGCCAGCAGCTTAGCCGGGGGAGGGGAGACCCAGTACTTC.

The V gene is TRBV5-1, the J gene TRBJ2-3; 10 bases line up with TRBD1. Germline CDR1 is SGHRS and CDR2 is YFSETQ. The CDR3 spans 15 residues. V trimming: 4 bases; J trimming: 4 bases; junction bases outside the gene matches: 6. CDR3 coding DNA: TGCGCCAGCAGCCCTCAGGGACAGGGGCCAGATACGCAGTATTTT. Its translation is CASSPQGQGPDTQYF.

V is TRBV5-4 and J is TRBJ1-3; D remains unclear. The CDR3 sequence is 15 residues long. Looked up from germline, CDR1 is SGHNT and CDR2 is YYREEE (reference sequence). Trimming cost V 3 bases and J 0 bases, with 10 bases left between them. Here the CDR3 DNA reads TGTGCCAGCAGCTACGATACAAGCTCTGGAAACACCATATATTTT. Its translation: CASSYDTSSGNTIYF.

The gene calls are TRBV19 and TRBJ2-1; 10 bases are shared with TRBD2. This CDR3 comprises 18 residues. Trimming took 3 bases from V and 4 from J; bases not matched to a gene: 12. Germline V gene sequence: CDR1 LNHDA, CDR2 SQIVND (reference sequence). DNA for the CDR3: TGTGCCAGTAGTATCTCCCTAGCGGGAGATGTTAGGTACAATGAGCAGTTCTTC. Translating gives CASSISLAGDVRYNEQFF.

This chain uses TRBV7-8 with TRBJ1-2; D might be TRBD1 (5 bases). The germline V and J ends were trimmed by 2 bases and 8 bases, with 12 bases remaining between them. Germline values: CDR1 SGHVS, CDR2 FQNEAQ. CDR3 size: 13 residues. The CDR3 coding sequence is TGTGCCAGCAGCTTACCAGGGAGGGTAGGCTACACCTTC. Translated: CASSLPGRVGYTF.

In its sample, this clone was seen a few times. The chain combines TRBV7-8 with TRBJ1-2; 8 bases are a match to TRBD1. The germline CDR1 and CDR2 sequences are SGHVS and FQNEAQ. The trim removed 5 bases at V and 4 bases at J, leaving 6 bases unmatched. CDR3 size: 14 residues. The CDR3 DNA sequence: TGTGCCAGCAGCCGTGGACAGGGACCCTATGGCTACACCTTC. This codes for CASSRGQGPYGYTF.

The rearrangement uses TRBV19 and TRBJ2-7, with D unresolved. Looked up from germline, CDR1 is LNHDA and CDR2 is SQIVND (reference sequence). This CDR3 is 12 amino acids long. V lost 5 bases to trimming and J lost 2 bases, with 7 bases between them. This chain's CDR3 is CASSLNTYEQYF. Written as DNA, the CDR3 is TGTGCCAGTAGTTTAAATACCTACGAGCAGTACTTC.

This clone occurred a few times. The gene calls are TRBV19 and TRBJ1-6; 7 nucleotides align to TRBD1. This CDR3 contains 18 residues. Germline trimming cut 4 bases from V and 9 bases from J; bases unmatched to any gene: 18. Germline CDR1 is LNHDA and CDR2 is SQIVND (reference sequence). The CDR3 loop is CASSNQSPTGVGVSPLHF. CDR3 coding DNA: TGTGCCAGTAGTAACCAGTCCCCAACAGGGGTTGGTGTTTCACCCCTCCACTTT.

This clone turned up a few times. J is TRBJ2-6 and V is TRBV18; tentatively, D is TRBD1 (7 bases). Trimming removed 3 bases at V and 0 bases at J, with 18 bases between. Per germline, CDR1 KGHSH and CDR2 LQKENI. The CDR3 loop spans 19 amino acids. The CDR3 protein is CASSPRGTVRSSGANVLTF. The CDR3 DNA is TGTGCCAGCTCACCTCGGGGGACAGTACGTTCCTCTGGGGCCAACGTCCTGACTTTC.

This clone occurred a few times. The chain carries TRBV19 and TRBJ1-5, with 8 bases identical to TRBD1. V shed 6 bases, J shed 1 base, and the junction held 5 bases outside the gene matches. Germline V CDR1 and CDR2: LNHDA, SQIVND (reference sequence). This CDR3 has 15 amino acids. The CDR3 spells CASRMDRASNQPQHF. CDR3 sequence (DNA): TGTGCCAGTAGGATGGACAGGGCAAGCAATCAGCCCCAGCATTTT.

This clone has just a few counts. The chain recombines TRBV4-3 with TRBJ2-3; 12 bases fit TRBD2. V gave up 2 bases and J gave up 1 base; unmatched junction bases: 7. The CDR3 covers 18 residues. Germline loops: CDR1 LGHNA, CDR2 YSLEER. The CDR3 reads CASSQNLAGGHRTDTQYF. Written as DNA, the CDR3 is TGCGCCAGCAGCCAAAACCTAGCGGGGGGGCATCGCACAGATACGCAGTATTTT.

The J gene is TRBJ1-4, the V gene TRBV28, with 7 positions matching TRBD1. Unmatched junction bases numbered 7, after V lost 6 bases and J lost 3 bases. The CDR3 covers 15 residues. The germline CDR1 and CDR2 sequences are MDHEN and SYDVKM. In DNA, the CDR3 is TGTGCCAGCAGCGGATCCACAGGGGCTAATGAAAAACTGTTTTTT. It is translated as CASSGSTGANEKLFF.